This T cell receptor (beta chain) was obtained from a study of blood T cell repertoires in COVID-19. Libraries were prepared by immunoSEQ multiplex PCR; TCRdb keeps only in-frame clonotypes and omits some of them. Of approximately 500,000 clones in the sample, roughly nine tenths were seen once. The V and J ends lost 3 bases and 7 bases respectively, with 14 bases between them. Germline CDR1 is SGDLS and CDR2 is YYNGEE. The CDR3 loop spans 14 amino acids. Sample: peripheral blood. This chain joins TRBV9 and TRBJ1-5; possible D gene TRBD1, 5 bases. The receptor was derived from a woman aged 50 to 60 with COVID-19, enrolled during active disease. The CDR3 nucleotides are TGTGCCAGCAGCGCGGGCCCCGGGGGGCAGCCCCAGCATTTT. It specifies CASSAGPGGQPQHF.